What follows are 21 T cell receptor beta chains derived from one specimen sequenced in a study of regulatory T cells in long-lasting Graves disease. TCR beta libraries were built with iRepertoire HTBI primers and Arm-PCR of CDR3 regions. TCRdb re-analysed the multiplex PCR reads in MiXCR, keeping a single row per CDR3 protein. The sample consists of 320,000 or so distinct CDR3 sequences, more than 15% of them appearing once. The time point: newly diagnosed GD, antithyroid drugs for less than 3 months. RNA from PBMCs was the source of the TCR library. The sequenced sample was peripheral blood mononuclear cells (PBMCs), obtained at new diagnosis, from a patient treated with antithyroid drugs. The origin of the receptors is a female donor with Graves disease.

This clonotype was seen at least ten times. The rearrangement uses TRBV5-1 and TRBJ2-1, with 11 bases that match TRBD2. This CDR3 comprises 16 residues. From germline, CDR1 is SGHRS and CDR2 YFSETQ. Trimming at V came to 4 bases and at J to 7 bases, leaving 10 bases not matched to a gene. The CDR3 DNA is TGCGCCAGCAGCGTCTTAGCGGGAGGGCCGAAGAATGAGCAGTTCTTC. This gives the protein CASSVLAGGPKNEQFF.

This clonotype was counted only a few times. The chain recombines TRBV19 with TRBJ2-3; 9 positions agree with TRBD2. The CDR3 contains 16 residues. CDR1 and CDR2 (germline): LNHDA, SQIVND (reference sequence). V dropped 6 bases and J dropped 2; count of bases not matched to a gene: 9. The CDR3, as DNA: TGTGCCAGTAGCACATCCGGGACTAGCCTCACAGATACGCAGTATTTT. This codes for CASSTSGTSLTDTQYF.

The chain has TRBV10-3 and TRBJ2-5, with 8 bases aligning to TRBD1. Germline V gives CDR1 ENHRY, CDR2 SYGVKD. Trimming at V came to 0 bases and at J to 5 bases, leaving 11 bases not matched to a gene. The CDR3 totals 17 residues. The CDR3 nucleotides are TGTGCCATCAGTGAGTCGGACAGGGCGGCCACGTGGGAGACCCAGTACTTC. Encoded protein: CAISESDRAATWETQYF.

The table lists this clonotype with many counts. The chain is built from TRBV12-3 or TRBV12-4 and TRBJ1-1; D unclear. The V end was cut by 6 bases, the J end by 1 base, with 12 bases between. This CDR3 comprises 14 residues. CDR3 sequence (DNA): TGTGCCAGCAGCCCCACCGATTGGAACACTGAAGCTTTCTTT. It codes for CASSPTDWNTEAFF.

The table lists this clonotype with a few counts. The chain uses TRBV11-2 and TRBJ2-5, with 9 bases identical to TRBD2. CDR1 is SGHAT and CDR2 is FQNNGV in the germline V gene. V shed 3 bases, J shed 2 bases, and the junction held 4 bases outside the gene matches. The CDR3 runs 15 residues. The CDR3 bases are TGTGCCAGCAGCTTTAGCGGGAGTTCTCAAGAGACCCAGTACTTC. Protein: CASSFSGSSQETQYF.

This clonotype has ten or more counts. This chain's CDR3 is CASTTAGTSLINEQFF. The CDR3 bases are TGTGCCAGCACCACCGCCGGGACTAGCTTGATCAATGAGCAGTTCTTC. The V and J genes are TRBV28 and TRBJ2-1, with 9 bases identical to TRBD2. Germline lookup yields CDR1 MDHEN and CDR2 SYDVKM. The CDR3 totals 16 residues. V was pared by 7 bases and J by 6 bases, with 13 bases of the junction left unmatched.

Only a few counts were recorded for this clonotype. The CDR3, as DNA: TGCAGTGCCGCGGGACTAGCGGGAGGGGCATCCTACGAGCAGTACTTC. This gives the protein CSAAGLAGGASYEQYF. V gene TRBV20-1 combines with J gene TRBJ2-7; 16 bases line up with TRBD2. Germline CDR1 reads DFQATT; CDR2 reads SNEGSKA (reference sequence). The CDR3 covers 16 residues. The V gene end was trimmed by 6 bases and the J gene end by 1 base; junction bases not matched to a gene: 6.

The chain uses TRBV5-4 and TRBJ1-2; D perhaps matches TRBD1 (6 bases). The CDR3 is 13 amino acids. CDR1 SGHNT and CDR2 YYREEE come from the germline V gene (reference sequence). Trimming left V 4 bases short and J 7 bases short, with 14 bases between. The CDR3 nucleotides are TGTGCCAGCAGCATACAGGGAAGGAGTGGCTACACCTTC. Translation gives CASSIQGRSGYTF.

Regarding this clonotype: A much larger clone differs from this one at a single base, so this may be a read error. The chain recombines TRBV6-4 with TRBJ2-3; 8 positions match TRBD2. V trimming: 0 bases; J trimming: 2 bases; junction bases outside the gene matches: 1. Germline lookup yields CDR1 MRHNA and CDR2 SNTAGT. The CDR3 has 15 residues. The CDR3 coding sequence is TGTGCCAGCAGTGACTCAGCGGGAGACACAGATACGCAGTATTTT. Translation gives CASSDSAGDTDTQYF.

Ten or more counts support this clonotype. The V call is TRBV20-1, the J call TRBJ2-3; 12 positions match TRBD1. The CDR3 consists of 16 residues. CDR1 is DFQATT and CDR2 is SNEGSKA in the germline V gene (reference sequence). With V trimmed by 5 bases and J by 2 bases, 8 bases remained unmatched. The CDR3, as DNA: TGCAGTGCTTTGGGGACAGGGGGCGTTTTCACAGATACGCAGTATTTT. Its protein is CSALGTGGVFTDTQYF.

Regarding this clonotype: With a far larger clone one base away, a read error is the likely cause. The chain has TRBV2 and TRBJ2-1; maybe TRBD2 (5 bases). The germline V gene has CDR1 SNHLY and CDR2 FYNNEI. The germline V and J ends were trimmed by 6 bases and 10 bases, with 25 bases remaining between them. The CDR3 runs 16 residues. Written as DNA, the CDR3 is TGTGCCAGCAGCCCTATCCCCGGGAAGCCCTTCTACGAGCAGTTCTTC. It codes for CASSPIPGKPFYEQFF.

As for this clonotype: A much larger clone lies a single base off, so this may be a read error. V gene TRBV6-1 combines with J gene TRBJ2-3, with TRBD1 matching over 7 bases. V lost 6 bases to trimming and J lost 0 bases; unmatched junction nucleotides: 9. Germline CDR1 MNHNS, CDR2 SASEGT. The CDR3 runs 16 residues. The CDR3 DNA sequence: TGTGCCAGCAGAATGGGGACAGAGTCTAGCACAGATACGCAGTATTTT. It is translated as CASRMGTESSTDTQYF.

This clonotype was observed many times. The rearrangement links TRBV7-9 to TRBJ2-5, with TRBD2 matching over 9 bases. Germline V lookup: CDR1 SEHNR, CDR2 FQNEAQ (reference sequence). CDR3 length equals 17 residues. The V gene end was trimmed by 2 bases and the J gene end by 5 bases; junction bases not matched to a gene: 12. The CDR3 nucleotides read TGTGCCAGCAGCTTATGGGGGGCGGGAGGGCCAGAGGAGACCCAGTACTTC. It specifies CASSLWGAGGPEETQYF. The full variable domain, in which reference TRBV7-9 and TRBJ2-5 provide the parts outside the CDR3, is DTGVSQNPRHKITKRGQNVTFRCDPISEHNRLYWYRQTLGQGPEFLTYFQNEAQLEKSRLLSDRFSAERPKGSFSTLEIQRTEQGDSAMYLCASSLWGAGGPEETQYFGPGTRLLVL.

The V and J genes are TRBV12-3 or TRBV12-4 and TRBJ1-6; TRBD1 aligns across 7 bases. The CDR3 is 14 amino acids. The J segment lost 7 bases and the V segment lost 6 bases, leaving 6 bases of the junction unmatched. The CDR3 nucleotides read TGTGCCAGCAGCAGACAGGGAGGGAATTCACCCCTCCACTTT. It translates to CASSRQGGNSPLHF.

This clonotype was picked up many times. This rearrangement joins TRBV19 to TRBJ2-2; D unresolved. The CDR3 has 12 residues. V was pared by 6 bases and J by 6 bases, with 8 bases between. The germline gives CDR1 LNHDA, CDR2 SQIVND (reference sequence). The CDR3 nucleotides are TGTGCCAGTAGATACATTTCCGGGGAGCTGTTTTTT. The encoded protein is CASRYISGELFF. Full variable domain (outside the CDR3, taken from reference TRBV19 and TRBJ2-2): DGGITQSPKYLFRKEGQNVTLSCEQNLNHDAMYWYRQDPGQGLRLIYYSQIVNDFQKGDIAEGYSVSREKKESFPLTVTSAQKNPTAFYLCASRYISGELFFGEGSRLTVL.

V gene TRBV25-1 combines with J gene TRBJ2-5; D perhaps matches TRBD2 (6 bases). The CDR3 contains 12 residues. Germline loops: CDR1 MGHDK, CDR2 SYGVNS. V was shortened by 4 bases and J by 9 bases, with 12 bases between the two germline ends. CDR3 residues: CASSGIREPQYF. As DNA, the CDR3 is TGTGCCAGCAGTGGGATACGGGAGCCCCAGTACTTC.

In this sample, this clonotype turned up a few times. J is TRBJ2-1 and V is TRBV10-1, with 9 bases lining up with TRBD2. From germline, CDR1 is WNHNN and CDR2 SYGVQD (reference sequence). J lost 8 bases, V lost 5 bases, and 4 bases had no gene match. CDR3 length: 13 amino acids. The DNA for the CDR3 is TGCGCCAGCAGTCACGGGACTAGCTATGAGCAGTTCTTC. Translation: CASSHGTSYEQFF.

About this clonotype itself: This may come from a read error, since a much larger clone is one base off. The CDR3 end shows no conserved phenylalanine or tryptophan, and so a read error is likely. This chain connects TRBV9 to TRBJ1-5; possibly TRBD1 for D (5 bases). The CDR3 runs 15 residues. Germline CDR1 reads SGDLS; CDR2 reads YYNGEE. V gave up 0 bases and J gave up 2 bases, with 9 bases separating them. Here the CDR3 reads CASSVVRQRNQPQHL. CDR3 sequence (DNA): TGTGCCAGCAGCGTAGTGCGACAGCGCAATCAGCCCCAGCATTTA.

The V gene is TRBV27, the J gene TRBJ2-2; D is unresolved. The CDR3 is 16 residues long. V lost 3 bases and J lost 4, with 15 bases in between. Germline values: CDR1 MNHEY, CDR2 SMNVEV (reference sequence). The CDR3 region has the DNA TGTGCCAGCAGTTTGATGCCTCAACGAGGCACCGGGGAGCTGTTTTTT. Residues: CASSLMPQRGTGELFF.

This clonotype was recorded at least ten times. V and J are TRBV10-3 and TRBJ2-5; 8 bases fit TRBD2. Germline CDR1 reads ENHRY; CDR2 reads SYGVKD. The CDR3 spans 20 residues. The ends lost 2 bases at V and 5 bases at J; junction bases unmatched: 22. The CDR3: CAISEPPNRSGRARGETQYF. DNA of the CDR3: TGTGCCATCAGTGAGCCACCTAACCGAAGCGGGAGAGCCCGGGGGGAGACCCAGTACTTC.

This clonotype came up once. CDR3 sequence (DNA): TGCGCCAGCGGTGGTGGAAGTTTGAGCTCCTATAATTCACCCCTCCACTTT. Its translation is CASGGGSLSSYNSPLHF. The gene calls are TRBV10-2 and TRBJ1-6, with D unclear. V lost 8 bases to trimming and J lost 0 bases, with 17 bases between them. The V gene's germline CDR1 is WSHSY and CDR2 SAAADI. The CDR3 runs 17 residues.